This TCR beta chain was retrieved from a study of T cell changes during pregnancy in multiple sclerosis. This CDR3 comprises 14 residues. Per germline, CDR1 SGHTA and CDR2 FQGNSA. Germline trimming cut 4 bases from V and 9 bases from J; bases unmatched to any gene: 10. This clone was recorded once. Assay: immunoSEQ multiplex PCR; the TCRdb copy retains only in-frame clones and omits some. The data contain approximately 37,000 clones, under 95% of them singletons. The source is a female donor with multiple sclerosis, enrolled in a pregnancy study. This material consisted of CD4+ T cells from peripheral blood mononuclear cells, taken in the third trimester of pregnancy. V gene TRBV7-2 combines with J gene TRBJ2-7; 9 nucleotides line up with TRBD1. The CDR3 DNA reads TGTGCCAGCAGCTCACAGGGGGCGAGTTTAGGGCAGTACTTC. Amino acid sequence: CASSSQGASLGQYF.